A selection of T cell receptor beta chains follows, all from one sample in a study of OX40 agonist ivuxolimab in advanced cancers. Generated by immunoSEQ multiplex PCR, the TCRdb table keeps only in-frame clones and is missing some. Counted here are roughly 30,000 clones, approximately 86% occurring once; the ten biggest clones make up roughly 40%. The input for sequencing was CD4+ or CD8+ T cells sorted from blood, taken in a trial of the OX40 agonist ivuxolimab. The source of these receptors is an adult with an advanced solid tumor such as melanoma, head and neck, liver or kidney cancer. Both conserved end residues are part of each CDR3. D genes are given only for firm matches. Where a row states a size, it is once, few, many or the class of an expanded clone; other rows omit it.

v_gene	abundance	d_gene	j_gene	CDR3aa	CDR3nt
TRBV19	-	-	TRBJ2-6	CASSIRAYSGANVLTF	TGTGCCAGTAGTATACGCGCCTACTCTGGGGCCAACGTCCTGACTTTC
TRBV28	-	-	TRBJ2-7	CASSSTGSFAEQYF	TGTGCCAGCAGTTCCACGGGTAGTTTTGCCGAGCAGTACTTC
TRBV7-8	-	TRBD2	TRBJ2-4	CASSAGGAKNIQYF	TGTGCCAGCAGCGCGGGGGGAGCCAAAAACATTCAGTACTTC
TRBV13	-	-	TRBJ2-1	CASSPRGRESSYNEQFF	TGTGCCAGCAGCCCCAGGGGGCGGGAGAGTTCCTACAATGAGCAGTTCTTC
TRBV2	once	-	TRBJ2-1	CASRADTLGNEQFF	TGTGCCAGCAGGGCTGACACCTTGGGCAATGAGCAGTTCTTC
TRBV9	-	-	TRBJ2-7	CASSGYTGEQYF	TGTGCCAGCAGCGGCTACACGGGCGAGCAGTACTTC
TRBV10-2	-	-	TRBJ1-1	CASSEYRNTEAFF	TGCGCCAGCAGTGAGTACAGGAACACTGAAGCTTTCTTT
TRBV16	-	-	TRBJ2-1	CASSQSGSYNEQFF	TGTGCCAGCAGCCAAAGCGGCTCCTACAATGAGCAGTTCTTC
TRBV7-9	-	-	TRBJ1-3	CASSLARNSGNTIYF	TGTGCCAGCAGCTTAGCCAGAAACTCTGGAAACACCATATATTTT
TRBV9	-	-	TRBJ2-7	CASSAQEGRSYEQYF	TGTGCCAGCAGCGCCCAAGAAGGCAGATCCTACGAGCAGTACTTC
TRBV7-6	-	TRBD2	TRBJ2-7	CASSLYLTSDYEQYF	TGTGCCAGCAGCTTATATTTGACTAGCGACTACGAGCAGTACTTC
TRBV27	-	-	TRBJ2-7	CASSPMTGAPYEQYF	TGTGCCAGCAGTCCCATGACGGGAGCCCCTTACGAGCAGTACTTC
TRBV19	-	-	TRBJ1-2	CASSIDEVDGYTF	TGTGCCAGTAGTATAGATGAGGTGGATGGCTACACCTTC
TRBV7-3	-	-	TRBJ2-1	CASSIDHYNEQFF	TGTGCCAGCAGCATAGACCATTACAATGAGCAGTTCTTC
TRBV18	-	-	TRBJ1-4	CASSPGPTTNEKLFF	TGTGCCAGCTCACCAGGGCCTACAACTAATGAAAAACTGTTTTTT
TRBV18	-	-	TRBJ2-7	CASSPFGSYEQYF	TGTGCCAGCTCACCATTTGGTTCCTACGAGCAGTACTTC
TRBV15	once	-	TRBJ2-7	CATSRGIQTANYEQYF	TGTGCCACCAGCAGAGGGATACAGACAGCTAACTACGAGCAGTACTTC
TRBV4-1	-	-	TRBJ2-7	CASSSRPGAYEQYF	TGCGCCAGCAGCTCCCGTCCAGGGGCGTACGAGCAGTACTTC
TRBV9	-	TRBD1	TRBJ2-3	CASAGTGDTDTQYF	TGTGCCAGTGCCGGGACAGGGGACACAGATACGCAGTATTTT
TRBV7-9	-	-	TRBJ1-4	CASSVQGWDEKLFF	TGTGCCAGCAGCGTACAGGGCTGGGATGAAAAACTGTTTTTT
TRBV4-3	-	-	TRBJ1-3	CASSQTNRVAGNTIYF	TGCGCCAGCAGCCAAACTAACAGAGTGGCTGGAAACACCATATATTTT
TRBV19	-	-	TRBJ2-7	CASSIGLVFGESSYEQYF	TGTGCCAGTAGTATAGGCTTGGTTTTCGGAGAAAGCTCCTACGAGCAGTACTTC
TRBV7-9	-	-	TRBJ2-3	CASSLPRGTLTDTQYF	TGTGCCAGCAGCTTGCCCCGGGGTACCCTCACAGATACGCAGTATTTT
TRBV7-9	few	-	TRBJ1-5	CASSSGRSNQPQHF	TGTGCCAGCAGCTCCGGGCGGAGCAATCAGCCCCAGCATTTT
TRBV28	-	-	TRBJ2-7	CASSLGGDEQYF	TGTGCCAGCAGTTTAGGGGGAGACGAGCAGTACTTC
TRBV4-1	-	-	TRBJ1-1	CASSQGPGVNTEAFF	TGCGCCAGCAGCCAGGGTCCGGGGGTAAACACTGAAGCTTTCTTT
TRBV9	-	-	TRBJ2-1	CASTVSAYSSYNEQFF	TGTGCCAGCACCGTAAGCGCGTATAGCTCCTACAATGAGCAGTTCTTC
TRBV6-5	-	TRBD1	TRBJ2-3	CATGTGGTDTQYF	TGTGCCACCGGGACAGGGGGCACAGATACGCAGTATTTT
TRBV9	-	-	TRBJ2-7	CASSVGRTEYEQYF	TGTGCCAGCAGCGTAGGTCGGACAGAGTACGAGCAGTACTTC
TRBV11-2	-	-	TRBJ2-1	CASGKGDEQFF	TGTGCCAGCGGGAAGGGTGATGAGCAGTTCTTC
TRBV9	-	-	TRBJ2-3	CASKQGNWATDTQYF	TGTGCCAGTAAACAGGGTAATTGGGCGACAGATACGCAGTATTTT
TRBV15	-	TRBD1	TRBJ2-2	CATSNPDRDTGELFF	TGTGCCACCAGCAACCCGGACAGGGACACCGGGGAGCTGTTTTTT
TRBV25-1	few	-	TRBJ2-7	CASSETYEQYF	TGTGCCAGCAGTGAAACCTACGAGCAGTACTTC
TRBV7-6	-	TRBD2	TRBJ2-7	CASSPIRTSGTYEQYF	TGTGCCAGCAGCCCAATACGGACTAGCGGGACCTACGAGCAGTACTTC
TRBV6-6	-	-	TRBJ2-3	CASSYSEDHTDTQYF	TGTGCCAGCAGTTACTCCGAGGACCACACAGATACGCAGTATTTT
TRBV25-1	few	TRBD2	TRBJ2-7	CASSEWRGGSYEQYF	TGTGCCAGCAGTGAATGGCGGGGGGGTTCCTACGAGCAGTACTTC
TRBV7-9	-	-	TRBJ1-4	CASSYQQGYYEKLFF	TGTGCCAGCAGCTACCAGCAGGGGTATTATGAAAAACTGTTTTTT
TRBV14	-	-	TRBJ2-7	CASSQGNYEQYF	TGTGCCAGCAGCCAGGGGAACTACGAGCAGTACTTC
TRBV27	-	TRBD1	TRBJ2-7	CASRVTGDGTYEQYF	TGTGCCAGCAGGGTGACAGGGGACGGAACTTACGAGCAGTACTTC
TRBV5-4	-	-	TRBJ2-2	CASSLQVSGGELFF	TGTGCCAGCAGCTTGCAAGTCTCTGGCGGGGAGCTGTTTTTT
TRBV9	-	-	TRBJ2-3	CASSEARTDTDTQYF	TGTGCCAGCAGCGAAGCCAGAACAGACACAGATACGCAGTATTTT
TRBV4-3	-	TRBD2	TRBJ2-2	CASTTTLAGGSGELFF	TGCGCCAGCACCACGACCCTAGCGGGAGGAAGCGGGGAGCTGTTTTTT
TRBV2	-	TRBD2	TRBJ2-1	CASSAVGGVDEQFF	TGTGCCAGCAGCGCCGTTGGGGGGGTGGATGAGCAGTTCTTC
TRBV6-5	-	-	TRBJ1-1	CASSLDRLWGTEAFF	TGTGCCAGCAGCCTAGACAGACTTTGGGGCACTGAAGCTTTCTTT
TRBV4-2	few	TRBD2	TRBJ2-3	CASSQDLQRDADTQYF	TGTGCCAGCAGCCAAGATCTGCAGCGGGACGCAGATACACAGTATTTT
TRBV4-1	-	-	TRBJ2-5	CASSQAGYPQETQYF	TGCGCCAGCAGCCAAGCGGGGTACCCTCAGGAGACCCAGTACTTC
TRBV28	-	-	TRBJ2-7	CASSISSEQYF	TGTGCCAGCAGTATCTCCTCGGAGCAGTACTTC